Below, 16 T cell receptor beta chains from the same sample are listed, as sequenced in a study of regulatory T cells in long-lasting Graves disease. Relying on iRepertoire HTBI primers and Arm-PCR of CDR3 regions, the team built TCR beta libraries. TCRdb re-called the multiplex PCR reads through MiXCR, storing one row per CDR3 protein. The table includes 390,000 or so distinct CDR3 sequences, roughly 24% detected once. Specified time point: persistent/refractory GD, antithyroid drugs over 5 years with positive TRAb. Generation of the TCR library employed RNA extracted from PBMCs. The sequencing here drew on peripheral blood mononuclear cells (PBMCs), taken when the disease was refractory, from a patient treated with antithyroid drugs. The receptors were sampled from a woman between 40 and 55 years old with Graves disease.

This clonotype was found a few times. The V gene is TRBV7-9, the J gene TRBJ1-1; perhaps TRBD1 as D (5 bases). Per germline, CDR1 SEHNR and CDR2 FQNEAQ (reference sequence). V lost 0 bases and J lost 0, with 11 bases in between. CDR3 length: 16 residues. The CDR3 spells CASSLAPGGMNTEAFF. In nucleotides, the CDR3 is TGTGCCAGCAGCTTAGCCCCCGGGGGGATGAACACTGAAGCTTTCTTT.

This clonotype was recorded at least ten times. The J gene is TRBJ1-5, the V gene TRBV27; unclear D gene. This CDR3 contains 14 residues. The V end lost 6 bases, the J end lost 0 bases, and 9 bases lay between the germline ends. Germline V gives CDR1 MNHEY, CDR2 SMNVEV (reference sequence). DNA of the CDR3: TGTGCCAGCAGCCAAGTCCGTAGCAATCAGCCCCAGCATTTT. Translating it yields CASSQVRSNQPQHF.

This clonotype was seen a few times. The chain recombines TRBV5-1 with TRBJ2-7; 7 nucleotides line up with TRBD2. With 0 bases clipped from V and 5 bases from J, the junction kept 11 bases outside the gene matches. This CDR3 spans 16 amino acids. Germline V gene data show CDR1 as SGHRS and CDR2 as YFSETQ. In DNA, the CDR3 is TGCGCCAGCAGCTTGGTCCCCGAGACTAGCACCCACGAGCAGTACTTC. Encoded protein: CASSLVPETSTHEQYF.

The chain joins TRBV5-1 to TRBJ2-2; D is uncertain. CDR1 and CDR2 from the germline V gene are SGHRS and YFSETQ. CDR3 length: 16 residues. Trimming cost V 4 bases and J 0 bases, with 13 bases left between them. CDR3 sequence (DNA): TGCGCCAGCAGCCTGGGAAATGACCCGAACACCGGGGAGCTGTTTTTT. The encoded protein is CASSLGNDPNTGELFF.

The CDR3 nucleotides read TGCGCCAGCAGCTTGGGGCAGGCCTACACTGAAGCTTTCTTT. It translates to CASSLGQAYTEAFF. This chain joins TRBV5-1 and TRBJ1-1; D is undetermined. Trimming took off 0 bases at V and 3 bases at J, with 9 bases between the two ends. CDR1 and CDR2 (germline): SGHRS, YFSETQ. The CDR3 has 14 residues.

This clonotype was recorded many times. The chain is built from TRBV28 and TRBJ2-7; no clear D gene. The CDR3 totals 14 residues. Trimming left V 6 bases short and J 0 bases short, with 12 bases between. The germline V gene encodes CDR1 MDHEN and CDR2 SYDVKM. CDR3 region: CASSFYGSSYEQYF. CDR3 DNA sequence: TGTGCCAGCAGCTTTTACGGATCCTCCTACGAGCAGTACTTC. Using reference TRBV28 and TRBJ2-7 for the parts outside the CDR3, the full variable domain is DVKVTQSSRYLVKRTGEKVFLECVQDMDHENMFWYRQDPGLGLRLIYFSYDVKMKEKGDIPEGYSVSREKKERFSLILESASTNQTSMYLCASSFYGSSYEQYFGPGTRLTVT.

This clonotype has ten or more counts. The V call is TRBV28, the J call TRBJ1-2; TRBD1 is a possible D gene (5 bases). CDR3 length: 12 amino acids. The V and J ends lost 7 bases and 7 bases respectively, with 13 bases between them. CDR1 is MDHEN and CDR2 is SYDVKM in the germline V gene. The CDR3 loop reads CASTSQGVGYTF. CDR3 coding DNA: TGTGCCAGCACCTCTCAGGGAGTTGGCTACACCTTC.

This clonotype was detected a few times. The CDR3 region is CASSRQGGLSTDTQYF. CDR3 DNA: TGTGCCAGCAGCCGACAGGGGGGCCTTAGCACAGATACGCAGTATTTT. The chain links TRBV7-9 to TRBJ2-3; 9 bases line up with TRBD1. Germline V CDR1 and CDR2: SEHNR, FQNEAQ (reference sequence). The V gene end was trimmed by 5 bases and the J gene end by 0 bases; junction bases not matched to a gene: 6. The CDR3 runs to 16 residues.

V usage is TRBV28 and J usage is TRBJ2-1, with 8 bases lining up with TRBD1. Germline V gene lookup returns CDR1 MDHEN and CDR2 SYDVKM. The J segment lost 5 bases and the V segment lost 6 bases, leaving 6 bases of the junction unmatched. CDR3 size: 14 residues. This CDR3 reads CASSRGRGHNEQFF. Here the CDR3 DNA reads TGTGCCAGCAGCCGGGGCAGGGGGCACAATGAGCAGTTCTTC.

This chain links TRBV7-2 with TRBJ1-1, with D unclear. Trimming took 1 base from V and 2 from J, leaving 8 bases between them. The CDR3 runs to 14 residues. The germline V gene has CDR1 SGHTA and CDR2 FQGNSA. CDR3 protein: CASSLVPSNTEAFF. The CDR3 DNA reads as TGTGCCAGCAGCTTAGTCCCCTCAAACACTGAAGCTTTCTTT.

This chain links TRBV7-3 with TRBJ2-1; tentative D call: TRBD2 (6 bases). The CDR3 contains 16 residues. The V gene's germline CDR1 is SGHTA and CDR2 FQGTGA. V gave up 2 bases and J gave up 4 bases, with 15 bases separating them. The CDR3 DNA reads TGTGCCAGCAGCTTAGGCGGGACCATTTTGTACAATGAGCAGTTCTTC. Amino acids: CASSLGGTILYNEQFF.

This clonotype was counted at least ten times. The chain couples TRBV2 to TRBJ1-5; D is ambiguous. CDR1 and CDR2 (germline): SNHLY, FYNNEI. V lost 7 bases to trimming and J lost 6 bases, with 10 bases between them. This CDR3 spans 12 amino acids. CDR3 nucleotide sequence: TGTGCCAGCACGGGGATAGGTCAGCCCCAGCATTTT. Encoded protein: CASTGIGQPQHF.

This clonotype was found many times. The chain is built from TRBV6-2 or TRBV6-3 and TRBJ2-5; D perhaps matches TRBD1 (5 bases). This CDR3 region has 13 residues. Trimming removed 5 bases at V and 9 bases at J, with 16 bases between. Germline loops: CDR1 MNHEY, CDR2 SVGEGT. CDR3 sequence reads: CASSALYQGAQYF. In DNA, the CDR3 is TGTGCCAGCAGTGCCCTTTATCAAGGGGCCCAGTACTTC.

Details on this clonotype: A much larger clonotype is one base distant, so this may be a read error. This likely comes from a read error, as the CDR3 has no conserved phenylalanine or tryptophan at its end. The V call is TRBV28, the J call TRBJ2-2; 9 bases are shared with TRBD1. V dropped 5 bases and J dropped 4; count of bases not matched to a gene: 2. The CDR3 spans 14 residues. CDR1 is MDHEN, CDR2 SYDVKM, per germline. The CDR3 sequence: CASSTGGVTGELFS. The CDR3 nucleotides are TGTGCCAGCAGTACAGGGGGCGTCACCGGGGAGCTGTTTTCT.

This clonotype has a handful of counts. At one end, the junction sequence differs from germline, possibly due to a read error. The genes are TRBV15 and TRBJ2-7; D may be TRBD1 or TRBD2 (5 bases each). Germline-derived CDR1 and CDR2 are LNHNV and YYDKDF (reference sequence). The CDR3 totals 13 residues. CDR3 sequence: CATLQSRDDERYF. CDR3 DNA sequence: TGTGCCACCCTCCAGTCCAGGGACGACGAGCGGTACTTC.

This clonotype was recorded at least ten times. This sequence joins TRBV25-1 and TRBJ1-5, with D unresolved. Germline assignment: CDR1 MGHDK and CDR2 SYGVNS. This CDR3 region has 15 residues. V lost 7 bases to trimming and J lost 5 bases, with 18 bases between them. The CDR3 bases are TGTGCCAGCAAAATTGGACTGCCCGGGTATCAGCCCCAGCATTTT. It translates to CASKIGLPGYQPQHF.